The rows below give T cell receptor beta chains drawn from one sample of a study of blood T cell repertoires in COVID-19. Assay: immunoSEQ multiplex PCR; the TCRdb copy retains only in-frame clones and omits some. The table has about 270,000 clones, more than 75% seen once; the top ten hold approximately 2.4%. Input material: PBMCs or T cells enriched from blood (not recorded which). All receptors derive from a woman between 18 and 29 years old who had recovered from COVID-19. Both conserved end residues are part of each CDR3. The order of the fields is D gene, J gene, clone size, V gene, CDR3 DNA, CDR3 protein. The D gene is left open where the match is weak. Clone size is stated in some rows and not others, as once, few, many or a class when expanded.

D gene: -; J gene: TRBJ1-4; clone size: -; V gene: TRBV7-9; CDR3 DNA: TGTGCCAGCAGCAAGACGGGGAATGAAAAACTGTTTTTT; CDR3 protein: CASSKTGNEKLFF
D gene: TRBD1; J gene: TRBJ1-2; clone size: -; V gene: TRBV9; CDR3 DNA: TGTGCCAGCAGCCTAGAGTCTGGGACAGGCGGCTATGGCTACACCTTC; CDR3 protein: CASSLESGTGGYGYTF
D gene: TRBD1; J gene: TRBJ1-2; clone size: few; V gene: TRBV14; CDR3 DNA: TGTGCCAGCAGCTCGACAGGGGACTATGGCTACACCTTC; CDR3 protein: CASSSTGDYGYTF
D gene: TRBD1; J gene: TRBJ2-7; clone size: -; V gene: TRBV27; CDR3 DNA: TGTGCCAGCGGGGTGGGGACAGGGTTCGGCGAGCAGTACTTC; CDR3 protein: CASGVGTGFGEQYF
D gene: -; J gene: TRBJ1-2; clone size: -; V gene: TRBV5-4; CDR3 DNA: TGTGCCAGCAGCCCGCCGTGGCAAGTCTATGGCTACACCTTC; CDR3 protein: CASSPPWQVYGYTF
D gene: -; J gene: TRBJ2-1; clone size: -; V gene: TRBV29-1; CDR3 DNA: TGCAGCAGTACCATGGTACGGGAGCAGTTCTTC; CDR3 protein: CSSTMVREQFF
D gene: TRBD1; J gene: TRBJ2-2; clone size: -; V gene: TRBV24-1; CDR3 DNA: TGTGCCACCAGTGATGGTGGGACAGGGAAAGCCGGGGAGCTGTTTTTT; CDR3 protein: CATSDGGTGKAGELFF
D gene: TRBD2; J gene: TRBJ2-1; clone size: -; V gene: TRBV7-2; CDR3 DNA: TGTGCCAGCAGCTTATCGGGGGGGGAGATCAATGAGCAGTTCTTC; CDR3 protein: CASSLSGGEINEQFF
D gene: -; J gene: TRBJ2-3; clone size: many; V gene: TRBV11-3; CDR3 DNA: TGTGCCAGCAGCTTACTTAGCACAGATACGCAGTATTTT; CDR3 protein: CASSLLSTDTQYF
D gene: TRBD1; J gene: TRBJ2-3; clone size: -; V gene: TRBV5-1; CDR3 DNA: TGCGCCAGCAGCCCGGGACAGCTCAGGGGCACAGATACGCAGTATTTT; CDR3 protein: CASSPGQLRGTDTQYF
D gene: -; J gene: TRBJ2-3; clone size: once; V gene: TRBV19; CDR3 DNA: TGTGCCAGTAAGGCGGTTAGCACAGATACGCAGTATTTT; CDR3 protein: CASKAVSTDTQYF
D gene: TRBD2; J gene: TRBJ2-7; clone size: -; V gene: TRBV6-2/TRBV6-3; CDR3 DNA: TGTGCCAGCAGTTACTCCCTAGCGGGAGAGAAGGAGCAGTACTTC; CDR3 protein: CASSYSLAGEKEQYF
D gene: -; J gene: TRBJ1-4; clone size: -; V gene: TRBV7-3; CDR3 DNA: TGTGCCAGCAGCTTAAACGGGGGTGGCGAAAAACTGTTTTTT; CDR3 protein: CASSLNGGGEKLFF
D gene: TRBD1; J gene: TRBJ2-1; clone size: -; V gene: TRBV9; CDR3 DNA: TGTGCCAGCAGCGTAGGGACAGGGAACTACAATGAGCAGTTCTTC; CDR3 protein: CASSVGTGNYNEQFF
D gene: -; J gene: TRBJ1-6; clone size: -; V gene: TRBV5-1; CDR3 DNA: TGCGCCAGCACCTATGGCAGACCGGGACCCCTCCACTTT; CDR3 protein: CASTYGRPGPLHF
D gene: TRBD2; J gene: TRBJ2-7; clone size: -; V gene: TRBV5-1; CDR3 DNA: TGCGCCAGCAGCTTGGAGGCTGGTAGCGGGATACTTGAGCAGTACTTC; CDR3 protein: CASSLEAGSGILEQYF
D gene: TRBD1; J gene: TRBJ1-2; clone size: -; V gene: TRBV27; CDR3 DNA: TGTGCCAGCAGTTCCACGACAGGGGGAAGAGGTGGCTACACCTTC; CDR3 protein: CASSSTTGGRGGYTF
D gene: TRBD2; J gene: TRBJ2-2; clone size: -; V gene: TRBV7-2; CDR3 DNA: TGTGCCAGCAGCTTAGCTTCTGGACTAGTCGGGGAGCTGTTTTTT; CDR3 protein: CASSLASGLVGELFF
D gene: -; J gene: TRBJ1-5; clone size: -; V gene: TRBV2; CDR3 DNA: TGTGCCAGCAGTTTCCGACAGCACGATCAGCCCCAGCATTTT; CDR3 protein: CASSFRQHDQPQHF
D gene: -; J gene: TRBJ2-7; clone size: -; V gene: TRBV28; CDR3 DNA: TGTGCCAGCAGTTTTGAGTACGAGCAGTACTTC; CDR3 protein: CASSFEYEQYF
D gene: -; J gene: TRBJ1-2; clone size: few; V gene: TRBV19; CDR3 DNA: TGTGCCAGTAGTAGGACATACGGAGATGGCTACACCTTC; CDR3 protein: CASSRTYGDGYTF
D gene: -; J gene: TRBJ2-5; clone size: -; V gene: TRBV19; CDR3 DNA: TGTGCCAGTAGTATCTGGCAGGGCGGCCAAGAGACCCAGTACTTC; CDR3 protein: CASSIWQGGQETQYF
D gene: -; J gene: TRBJ2-3; clone size: -; V gene: TRBV12-3/TRBV12-4; CDR3 DNA: TGTGCCAGCAGCTACCTAACAGATACGCAGTATTTT; CDR3 protein: CASSYLTDTQYF
D gene: -; J gene: TRBJ1-4; clone size: once; V gene: TRBV7-9; CDR3 DNA: TGTGCCAGCAGCCGACCCCGCGGACAGTTAACAACTAATGAAAAACTGTTTTTT; CDR3 protein: CASSRPRGQLTTNEKLFF
D gene: TRBD2; J gene: TRBJ2-3; clone size: -; V gene: TRBV14; CDR3 DNA: TGTGCCAGCAGCCATTTCGGGACTAGCGGGAGCACAGATACGCAGTATTTT; CDR3 protein: CASSHFGTSGSTDTQYF
D gene: TRBD1; J gene: TRBJ2-7; clone size: -; V gene: TRBV5-1; CDR3 DNA: TGCGCCAGCAGCTCGCATATATCCGGGACAGGGGCCTACGAGCAGTACTTC; CDR3 protein: CASSSHISGTGAYEQYF
D gene: -; J gene: TRBJ1-4; clone size: -; V gene: TRBV6-2/TRBV6-3; CDR3 DNA: TGTGCCAGCAGCAGCACGGGGGAAGGGGCCAATGAAAAACTGTTTTTT; CDR3 protein: CASSSTGEGANEKLFF
D gene: -; J gene: TRBJ2-3; clone size: -; V gene: TRBV7-2; CDR3 DNA: TGTGCCAGCAGCCACGGTTGGTGGGAGTCGGCAGATACGCAGTATTTT; CDR3 protein: CASSHGWWESADTQYF
D gene: TRBD2; J gene: TRBJ2-7; clone size: few; V gene: TRBV11-2; CDR3 DNA: TGTGCCAGCAGCTTATTCGGACTAGCGGGAGTCCGGGAGCAGTACTTC; CDR3 protein: CASSLFGLAGVREQYF
D gene: -; J gene: TRBJ2-7; clone size: once; V gene: TRBV19; CDR3 DNA: TGTGCCAGTGGCCCGGGACACTACGAGCAGTACTTC; CDR3 protein: CASGPGHYEQYF
D gene: -; J gene: TRBJ2-7; clone size: few; V gene: TRBV6-5; CDR3 DNA: TGTGCCAGCAGTTCCAGAACGGGCTACGAGCAGTACTTC; CDR3 protein: CASSSRTGYEQYF
D gene: TRBD1; J gene: TRBJ1-1; clone size: -; V gene: TRBV7-9; CDR3 DNA: TGTGCCAGCAGCCCCCCAGACAGGGAGTACACTGAAGCTTTCTTT; CDR3 protein: CASSPPDREYTEAFF
D gene: -; J gene: TRBJ1-1; clone size: -; V gene: TRBV7-9; CDR3 DNA: TGTGCCAGCTATGGTCCAGGAAGCACTGAAGCTTTCTTT; CDR3 protein: CASYGPGSTEAFF
D gene: TRBD1; J gene: TRBJ2-3; clone size: -; V gene: TRBV28; CDR3 DNA: TGTGCCAGCAGTTTACGGATAGACAGGGAGAGGGATACGCAGTATTTT; CDR3 protein: CASSLRIDRERDTQYF
D gene: -; J gene: TRBJ2-7; clone size: few; V gene: TRBV5-1; CDR3 DNA: TGCGCCAGCAGCTTGGACAGGGTTTACGAGCAGTACTTC; CDR3 protein: CASSLDRVYEQYF
D gene: TRBD2; J gene: TRBJ2-2; clone size: once; V gene: TRBV2; CDR3 DNA: TGTGCCAGCAGTGAAGCGGAAGGCGGGCCAGGGCTAGCGGGAGTCACCGGGGAGCTGTTTTTT; CDR3 protein: CASSEAEGGPGLAGVTGELFF
D gene: TRBD1; J gene: TRBJ1-2; clone size: -; V gene: TRBV20-1; CDR3 DNA: TGCAGTGCTACCGGGACAGATGGCTACACCTTC; CDR3 protein: CSATGTDGYTF
D gene: TRBD1; J gene: TRBJ1-5; clone size: -; V gene: TRBV2; CDR3 DNA: TGTGCCAGCAGGGGACAGGGGTTAGGGCCCCAGCATTTT; CDR3 protein: CASRGQGLGPQHF
D gene: TRBD2; J gene: TRBJ2-5; clone size: -; V gene: TRBV7-3; CDR3 DNA: TGTGCCAGCAGCCGCTTAAGCGGGAGTGGGGAAGAGACCCAGTACTTC; CDR3 protein: CASSRLSGSGEETQYF
D gene: -; J gene: TRBJ1-5; clone size: -; V gene: TRBV30; CDR3 DNA: TGTGCCTGGAGCGGGGGGTCCGGTCAGCCCCAGCATTTT; CDR3 protein: CAWSGGSGQPQHF
D gene: -; J gene: TRBJ2-2; clone size: -; V gene: TRBV4-1; CDR3 DNA: TGCGCCAGCAGCCTCCTTTTTCGGGTTTTCGGGGAGCTGTTTTTT; CDR3 protein: CASSLLFRVFGELFF
D gene: TRBD2; J gene: TRBJ2-2; clone size: -; V gene: TRBV2; CDR3 DNA: TGTGCCATTACTCTAGCGGGGGGGCCCACCGGGGAGCTGTTTTTT; CDR3 protein: CAITLAGGPTGELFF
D gene: -; J gene: TRBJ1-5; clone size: -; V gene: TRBV28; CDR3 DNA: TGTGCCAGCAGCTCGGGGGGGTATCAGCCCCAGCATTTT; CDR3 protein: CASSSGGYQPQHF
D gene: -; J gene: TRBJ2-7; clone size: -; V gene: TRBV28; CDR3 DNA: TGTGCCAGTCGGAGAAGCTACGAGCAGTACTTC; CDR3 protein: CASRRSYEQYF
D gene: TRBD1; J gene: TRBJ2-5; clone size: -; V gene: TRBV5-6; CDR3 DNA: TGTGCCAGCAGCTTTGGGACAGGGGTCCAAGAGACCCAGTACTTC; CDR3 protein: CASSFGTGVQETQYF